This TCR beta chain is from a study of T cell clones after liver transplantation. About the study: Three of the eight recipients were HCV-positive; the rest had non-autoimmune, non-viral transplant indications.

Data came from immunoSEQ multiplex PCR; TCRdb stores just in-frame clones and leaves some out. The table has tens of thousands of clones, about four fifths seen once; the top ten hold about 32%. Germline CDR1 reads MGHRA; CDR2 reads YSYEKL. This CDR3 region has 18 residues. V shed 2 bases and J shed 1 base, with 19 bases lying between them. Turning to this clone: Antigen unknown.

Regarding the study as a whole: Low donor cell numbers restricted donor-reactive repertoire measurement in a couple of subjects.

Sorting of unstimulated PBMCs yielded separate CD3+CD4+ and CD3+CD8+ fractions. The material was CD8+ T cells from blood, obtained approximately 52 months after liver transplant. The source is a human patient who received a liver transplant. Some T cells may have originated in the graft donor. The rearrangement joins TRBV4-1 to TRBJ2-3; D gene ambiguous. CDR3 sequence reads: CASSQKSLLRDGTDTQYF. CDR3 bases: TGCGCCAGCAGCCAAAAGAGTCTACTCCGTGATGGCACAGATACGCAGTATTTT.